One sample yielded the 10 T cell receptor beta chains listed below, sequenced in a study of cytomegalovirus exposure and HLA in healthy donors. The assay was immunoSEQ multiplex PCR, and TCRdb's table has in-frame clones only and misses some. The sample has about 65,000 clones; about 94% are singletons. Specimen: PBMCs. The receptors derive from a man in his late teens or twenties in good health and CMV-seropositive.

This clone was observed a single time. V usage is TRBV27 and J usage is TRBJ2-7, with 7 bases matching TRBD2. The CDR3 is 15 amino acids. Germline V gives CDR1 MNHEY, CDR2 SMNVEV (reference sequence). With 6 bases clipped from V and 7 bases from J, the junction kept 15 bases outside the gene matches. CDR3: CASSLSGVVFWEQYF. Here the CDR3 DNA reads TGTGCCAGCAGCCTCAGCGGGGTTGTCTTCTGGGAGCAGTACTTC.

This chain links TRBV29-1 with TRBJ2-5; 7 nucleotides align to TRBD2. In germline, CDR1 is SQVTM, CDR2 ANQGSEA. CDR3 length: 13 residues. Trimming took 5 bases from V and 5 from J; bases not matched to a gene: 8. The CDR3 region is CSVLAGVRETQYF. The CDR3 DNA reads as TGCAGCGTTCTCGCGGGAGTGAGGGAGACCCAGTACTTC.

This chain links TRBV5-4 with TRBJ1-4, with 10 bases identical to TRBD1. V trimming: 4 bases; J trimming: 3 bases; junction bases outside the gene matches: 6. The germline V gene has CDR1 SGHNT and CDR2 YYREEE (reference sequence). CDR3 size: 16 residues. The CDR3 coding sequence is TGTGCCAGCAGCAAAGGACAGGGGGGTGCTAATGAAAAACTGTTTTTT. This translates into CASSKGQGGANEKLFF.

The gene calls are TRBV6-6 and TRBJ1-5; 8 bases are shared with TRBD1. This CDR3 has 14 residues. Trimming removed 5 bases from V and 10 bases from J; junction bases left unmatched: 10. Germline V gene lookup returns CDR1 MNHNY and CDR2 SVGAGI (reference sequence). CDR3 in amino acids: CASSNNRGYSPQHF. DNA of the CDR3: TGTGCCAGCAGTAACAACAGGGGGTATTCCCCCCAGCATTTT.

CDR3 region: CASSFTDKIQSAFF. DNA for the CDR3: TGCGCCAGCAGCTTTACCGACAAAATCCAATCAGCTTTCTTT. The V call is TRBV5-1, the J call TRBJ1-1; D is ambiguous. Between the trimmed V and J ends, which lost 2 bases and 10 bases, there was a span of 18 bases. This CDR3 contains 14 residues. Germline CDR1 reads SGHRS; CDR2 reads YFSETQ. Full variable domain (outside the CDR3, taken from reference TRBV5-1 and TRBJ1-1): KAGVTQTPRYLIKTRGQQVTLSCSPISGHRSVSWYQQTPGQGLQFLFEYFSETQRNKGNFPGRFSGRQFSNSRSEMNVSTLELGDSALYLCASSFTDKIQSAFFGQGTRLTVV.

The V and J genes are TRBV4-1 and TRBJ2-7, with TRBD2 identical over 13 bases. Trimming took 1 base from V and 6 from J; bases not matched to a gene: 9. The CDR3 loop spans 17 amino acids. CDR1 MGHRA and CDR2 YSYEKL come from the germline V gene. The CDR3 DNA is TGCGCCAGCAGCCAAGTTTTTGGACTAGCGGGAGAGTTCGAGCAGTACTTC. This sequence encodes CASSQVFGLAGEFEQYF.

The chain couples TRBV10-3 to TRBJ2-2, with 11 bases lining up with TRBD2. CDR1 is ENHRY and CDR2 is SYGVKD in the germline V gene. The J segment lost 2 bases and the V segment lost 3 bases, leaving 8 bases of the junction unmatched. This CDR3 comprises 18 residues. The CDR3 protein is CAISERLAGLINTGELFF. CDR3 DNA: TGTGCCATCAGTGAAAGACTAGCGGGGTTAATAAACACCGGGGAGCTGTTTTTT.

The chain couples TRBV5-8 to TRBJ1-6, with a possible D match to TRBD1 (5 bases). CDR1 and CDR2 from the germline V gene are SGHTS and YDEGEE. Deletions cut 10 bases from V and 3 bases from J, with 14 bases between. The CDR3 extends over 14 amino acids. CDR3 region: CAGMRDSYNSPLHF. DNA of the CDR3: TGTGCCGGAATGCGTGACAGCTATAATTCACCCCTCCACTTT.

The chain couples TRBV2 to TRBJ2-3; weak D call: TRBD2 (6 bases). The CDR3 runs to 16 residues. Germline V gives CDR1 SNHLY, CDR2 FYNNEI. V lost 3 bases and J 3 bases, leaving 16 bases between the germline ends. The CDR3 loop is CASSDEEGYRTDTQYF. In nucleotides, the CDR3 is TGTGCCAGCAGTGACGAGGAGGGATATCGGACAGATACGCAGTATTTT. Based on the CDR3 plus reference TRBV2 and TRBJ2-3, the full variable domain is EPEVTQTPSHQVTQMGQEVILRCVPISNHLYFYWYRQILGQKVEFLVSFYNNEISEKSEIFDDQFSVERPDGSNFTLKIRSTKLEDSAMYFCASSDEEGYRTDTQYFGPGTRLTVL.

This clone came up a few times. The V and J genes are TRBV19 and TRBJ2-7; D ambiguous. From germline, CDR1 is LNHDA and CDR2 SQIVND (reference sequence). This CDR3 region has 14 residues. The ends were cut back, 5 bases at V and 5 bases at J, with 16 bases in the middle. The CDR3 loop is CASSASPPGDEQYF. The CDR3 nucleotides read TGTGCCAGTAGTGCAAGTCCCCCTGGAGACGAGCAGTACTTC.